Listed below are T cell receptor beta chains from one sample, sequenced in a study of cytomegalovirus exposure and HLA in healthy donors. TCRdb's table, derived via immunoSEQ multiplex PCR, lists solely in-frame clones and lacks some. The sample carries some 150,000 clones, about four fifths recorded once. Sequencing used PBMCs. Source of these receptors: a man aged 25 to 40 in good health and CMV-seronegative. Both conserved end residues are part of each CDR3. The order of the fields is J gene, V gene, clone size, D gene, CDR3 DNA, CDR3 protein. A D gene is named only where the DNA matches it firmly. Part of the rows lack a size; the others show once, few, many or a class for expanded clones.

TRBJ2-5,TRBV7-9,-,-,TGTGCCAGCAGCTTGCTTTCGACAGGTGGGATAAGAGAGACCCAGTACTTC,CASSLLSTGGIRETQYF
TRBJ2-3,TRBV27,-,-,TGTGCCAGCAGCCCCTCGGGAGAGGGGGCAGATGCGCAGTATTTT,CASSPSGEGADAQYF
TRBJ1-4,TRBV28,-,TRBD1,TGTGCCAGCAGTTTATACCTAATGGACAGGGGTCGGCCGATACTGTTTTTT,CASSLYLMDRGRPILFF
TRBJ1-2,TRBV7-8,once,TRBD1,TGTGCCAGCAGCTGGGGCCCTTTGGACAGGGGGAATGGCTACACCTTC,CASSWGPLDRGNGYTF
TRBJ1-2,TRBV5-4,few,-,TGTGCCAGTAACCTGTGGGGGACTCATGGCTACACCTTC,CASNLWGTHGYTF
TRBJ1-1,TRBV19,once,TRBD1,TGTGCCAGTAGTACGCTGACAGGGGGCGAGAACACTGAAGCTTTCTTT,CASSTLTGGENTEAFF
TRBJ1-4,TRBV5-4,-,-,TGTGCCAGCAGCTTCTTGCCTCCCTCGGGGAATGAAAAACTGTTTTTT,CASSFLPPSGNEKLFF
TRBJ1-1,TRBV7-3,once,-,TGTGCCAGCAGCTTAACGACTGTGGGCACTGAAGCTTTCTTT,CASSLTTVGTEAFF
TRBJ2-2,TRBV18,few,TRBD1,TGTGCCAGCTCACCGGGACAGGGGAACACCGGGGAGCTGTTTTTT,CASSPGQGNTGELFF
TRBJ1-4,TRBV9,-,-,TGTGCCAGCAGCGTAGGAGGTGGAACTAATGAAAAACTGTTTTTT,CASSVGGGTNEKLFF
TRBJ1-1,TRBV6-4,-,TRBD1,TGTGCCAGCCGACAGGGGGCAAGCACTGAAGCTTTCTTT,CASRQGASTEAFF
TRBJ1-1,TRBV28,-,-,TGTGCCAGCAGTTTGACCTATGAGGACACTGAAGCTTTCTTT,CASSLTYEDTEAFF
TRBJ2-7,TRBV28,-,TRBD2,TGTGCCAGCAGTCGGGGTTGGACTAGCGTCTACGAGCAGTACTTC,CASSRGWTSVYEQYF
TRBJ1-1,TRBV7-2,-,TRBD1,TGTGCCAGCAGCTTAGGACAGGGGCGCTCCATGAACACTGAAGCTTTCTTT,CASSLGQGRSMNTEAFF
TRBJ2-7,TRBV30,-,-,TGTGCCTGGATCGGTAGGGGCTCCTACGAGCAGTACTTC,CAWIGRGSYEQYF
TRBJ2-1,TRBV30,few,-,TGTGCCTGGAGTGTGCGTGGGCTTCCCTCCTACAATGAGCAGTTCTTC,CAWSVRGLPSYNEQFF
TRBJ1-1,TRBV10-2,-,TRBD1,TGCGCCAGCAGTGGCCCGGGACAGGGTGCGCCGACTGAAGCTTTCTTT,CASSGPGQGAPTEAFF
TRBJ2-6,TRBV5-5,-,-,TGTGCCAGCAGCTTTGGGACAATCACAGGTTCAGGGGCCAACGTCCTGACTTTC,CASSFGTITGSGANVLTF
TRBJ1-1,TRBV5-6,-,TRBD1,TGTGCCAGCAGTCCCGGGACAGGGAGCTTTAAAGCTTTCTTT,CASSPGTGSFKAFF
TRBJ2-2,TRBV28,-,TRBD2,TGTGCCAGCAGTTTGAGCGGGGAGAACACCGGGGAGCTGTTTTTT,CASSLSGENTGELFF
TRBJ1-1,TRBV4-3,-,-,TGCGCCAGCAGCCAAGTCCCGAGTTTTGAAGCTTTCTTT,CASSQVPSFEAFF
TRBJ2-1,TRBV7-7,-,-,TGTGCCAGCAGCTTGGGCTACAACAGTGAGCAGTTCTTC,CASSLGYNSEQFF
TRBJ1-1,TRBV7-9,-,TRBD1,TGTGCCAGCAGCTCCCGGGACAGGGTGAGTGGAGCTTTCTTT,CASSSRDRVSGAFF